The 9 T cell receptor beta chains listed next were all sequenced from one sample in a study of blood T cell repertoires in COVID-19. The repertoire was sequenced with immunoSEQ multiplex PCR; TCRdb's copy has only in-frame clones and lacks some. This sample has under 200,000 clones, with 84% found just once. Input material: PBMCs or T cells enriched from blood (not recorded which). These receptor sequences come from a man aged 50 to 59 who had recovered from COVID-19.

The chain couples TRBV3-1 (or the pseudogene TRBV3-2) to TRBJ2-7; 7 bases fit TRBD2. There are 14 residues in the CDR3. CDR1 LGHDT and CDR2 YNNKEL come from the germline V gene (reference sequence). Losses at the gene ends were 4 bases for V and 7 bases for J; bases not matched to a gene: 10. The CDR3 loop reads CASSREGIAGEQYF. CDR3 in DNA: TGTGCCAGCAGCCGGGAGGGGATAGCTGGGGAGCAGTACTTC.

This clone occurred once. The chain links TRBV3-1 (or the pseudogene TRBV3-2) to TRBJ1-6, with D tentatively TRBD1 (6 bases). Germline loops: CDR1 LGHDT, CDR2 YNNKEL (reference sequence). CDR3 length equals 15 residues. V was shortened by 3 bases and J by 6 bases, with 12 bases between the two germline ends. The chain's CDR3 is CASSQTTGVNSPLHF. CDR3 DNA sequence: TGTGCCAGCAGCCAGACGACAGGAGTTAATTCACCCCTCCACTTT.

The chain combines TRBV6-4 with TRBJ2-2; no definite D call. V dropped 6 bases and J dropped 0 bases, with 8 bases sitting between them. CDR1 MRHNA and CDR2 SNTAGT come from the germline V gene. The CDR3 spans 14 residues. The CDR3 here is CASRTTANTGELFF. The CDR3 DNA is TGTGCCAGCAGAACTACCGCGAACACCGGGGAGCTGTTTTTT.

This clone has a handful of counts. The CDR3 DNA reads as TGTGCCAGCAGCTCGAGACAGGGCAATCAGCCCCAGCATTTT. This gives the protein CASSSRQGNQPQHF. The rearrangement joins TRBV7-2 to TRBJ1-5, with a possible D match to TRBD1 (6 bases). This CDR3 spans 14 amino acids. From germline, CDR1 is SGHTA and CDR2 FQGNSA. V lost 4 bases to trimming and J lost 2 bases, with 9 bases between them.

This clone was recorded a few times. The chain recombines TRBV11-2 with TRBJ1-2, with D tentatively TRBD1 (5 bases). Germline V lookup: CDR1 SGHAT, CDR2 FQNNGV. Trimming left V 1 base short and J 3 bases short, with 15 bases between. The CDR3 extends over 16 amino acids. This CDR3 reads CASSLGGPGLDYGYTF. The CDR3, as DNA: TGTGCCAGCAGCTTAGGCGGCCCGGGACTTGACTATGGCTACACCTTC.

This chain joins TRBV4-1 and TRBJ1-2; D is ambiguous. Trimming took off 0 bases at V and 4 bases at J, with 12 bases between the two ends. The CDR3 spans 15 residues. Germline V gene data show CDR1 as MGHRA and CDR2 as YSYEKL. CDR3 coding DNA: TGCGCCAGCAGCCAAGATTGGCCCATCCCCTATGGCTACACCTTC. Protein: CASSQDWPIPYGYTF.

This clone was counted only a few times. The CDR3, as DNA: TGTGCCAGCAGTTTCGTAGCTGGGGAGCTGTTTTTT. Protein: CASSFVAGELFF. The gene calls are TRBV28 and TRBJ2-2; D not resolved. V was clipped by 3 bases and J by 8 bases, with 7 bases between them. Germline CDR1 is MDHEN and CDR2 is SYDVKM. This CDR3 comprises 12 residues.

The rearrangement joins TRBV18 to TRBJ2-5; D is perhaps TRBD2 (6 bases). The CDR3 spans 14 residues. The V end was cut by 3 bases, the J end by 2 bases, with 10 bases between. In germline, CDR1 is KGHSH, CDR2 LQKENI. The CDR3 loop reads CASSPPEGQETQYF. The CDR3 DNA reads TGTGCCAGCTCACCTCCGGAGGGACAAGAGACCCAGTACTTC. Full variable domain (remainder filled in from reference TRBV18 and TRBJ2-5): NAGVMQNPRHLVRRRGQEARLRCSPMKGHSHVYWYRQLPEEGLKFMVYLQKENIIDESGMPKERFSAEFPKEGPSILRIQQVVRGDSAAYFCASSPPEGQETQYFGPGTRLLVL.

V gene TRBV5-8 combines with J gene TRBJ1-1, with 9 bases identical to TRBD1. This CDR3 contains 13 residues. Trimming at V came to 4 bases and at J to 7 bases, leaving 5 bases not matched to a gene. In germline, CDR1 is SGHTS, CDR2 YDEGEE. DNA of the CDR3: TGTGCCAGCAGCGAGGGACAGGGACGTGAAGCTTTCTTT. Protein product: CASSEGQGREAFF.